This is a list of T cell receptor beta chains from one sample in a study of T cell responses to AZD1222 COVID-19 vaccine. TCRdb keeps only in-frame clones here, not all; method: immunoSEQ multiplex PCR. Seen here are some 150,000 clones, around nine tenths observed once, and the top ten hold about 3.5%. Here the sequenced sample was peripheral blood, taken on day 0 of AZD1222 vaccination. Source of these receptors: an adult in good health. Both conserved end residues are trimmed from each CDR3.

v_gene: TRBV13; j_gene: TRBJ1-2; CDR3aa: ASSSLSGNAFYGYT
v_gene: TRBV6-5; j_gene: TRBJ2-7; CDR3aa: ASRNLAGNEQY
v_gene: TRBV2; j_gene: TRBJ2-1; CDR3aa: ASGTSGSNEQF
v_gene: TRBV24-1; j_gene: TRBJ2-1; CDR3aa: ATAQRGNNEQF
v_gene: TRBV7-6; j_gene: TRBJ1-1; CDR3aa: ASSPGTGPNTEAF
v_gene: TRBV25-1; j_gene: TRBJ2-1; CDR3aa: ASDRAGGLNEQF
v_gene: TRBV30; j_gene: TRBJ2-2; CDR3aa: ARLEARGTGELF
v_gene: TRBV6-5; j_gene: TRBJ1-2; CDR3aa: ASSYAGPGGTGYT
v_gene: TRBV28; j_gene: TRBJ2-7; CDR3aa: ASGGGGQGINEQY
v_gene: TRBV7-2; j_gene: TRBJ1-1; CDR3aa: ASKWTGGFTEAF
v_gene: TRBV27; j_gene: TRBJ2-7; CDR3aa: ASSSSGTSGRMSYEQY
v_gene: TRBV7-2; j_gene: TRBJ2-6; CDR3aa: ASSLAQVPSGTLSGANVLT
v_gene: TRBV9; j_gene: TRBJ2-3; CDR3aa: ASSVQVGAADTQY
v_gene: TRBV12-5; j_gene: TRBJ1-2; CDR3aa: ASGLLRGAFYGYT
v_gene: TRBV9; j_gene: TRBJ1-2; CDR3aa: ASSGRDRGRMDYGYT
v_gene: TRBV10-3; j_gene: TRBJ1-1; CDR3aa: AIRPQGNTEAF
v_gene: TRBV19; j_gene: TRBJ2-7; CDR3aa: ASSMDRGLTGEQY
v_gene: TRBV7-2; j_gene: TRBJ2-7; CDR3aa: ASSLAEAGGYEQY
v_gene: TRBV21-1; j_gene: TRBJ2-3; CDR3aa: ASSKVLGAQGTDTQY
v_gene: TRBV29-1; j_gene: TRBJ2-5; CDR3aa: SVAGLAGGPRIPETQY
v_gene: TRBV7-9; j_gene: TRBJ1-5; CDR3aa: ASSLAGGQSNQPQH
v_gene: TRBV10-3; j_gene: TRBJ2-5; CDR3aa: AISPGPETQY
v_gene: TRBV7-3; j_gene: TRBJ2-5; CDR3aa: ASSLDRGRGETQY
v_gene: TRBV27; j_gene: TRBJ1-5; CDR3aa: ASSYGDQPQH
v_gene: TRBV14; j_gene: TRBJ2-7; CDR3aa: ASSQGSSGRSREQY
v_gene: TRBV4-1; j_gene: TRBJ1-3; CDR3aa: ASSQAFGGDSGNTIY
v_gene: TRBV4-1; j_gene: TRBJ1-3; CDR3aa: ASSQVSGFGNTIY
v_gene: TRBV2; j_gene: TRBJ2-1; CDR3aa: ASSVPPIQQGANEQF
v_gene: TRBV7-2; j_gene: TRBJ2-2; CDR3aa: ASSLVFSGSRSGELF
v_gene: TRBV7-8; j_gene: TRBJ2-3; CDR3aa: ASSLREGTDTQY
v_gene: TRBV10-2; j_gene: TRBJ1-2; CDR3aa: ASSTATGKGYT
v_gene: TRBV3-1/TRBV3-2; j_gene: TRBJ1-1; CDR3aa: ASSPRGGRAF
v_gene: TRBV10-3; j_gene: TRBJ2-3; CDR3aa: AISESRSGDTQY
v_gene: TRBV14; j_gene: TRBJ2-2; CDR3aa: ASSLPGTSGRSSGELF
v_gene: TRBV10-2; j_gene: TRBJ2-7; CDR3aa: ASSEGQSYEQY
v_gene: TRBV5-1; j_gene: TRBJ2-2; CDR3aa: ASSPLASAPTGELF
v_gene: TRBV6-5; j_gene: TRBJ1-2; CDR3aa: ASSYSSRGWDGYT
v_gene: TRBV5-3; j_gene: TRBJ1-6; CDR3aa: ARTAGDSYNSPLH
v_gene: TRBV7-7; j_gene: TRBJ1-4; CDR3aa: ASPRPGPTNEKLF
v_gene: TRBV6-5; j_gene: TRBJ2-1; CDR3aa: ASSYQLAAYNEQF
v_gene: TRBV5-6; j_gene: TRBJ2-1; CDR3aa: ASSLSGRTDNEQF
v_gene: TRBV5-1; j_gene: TRBJ2-1; CDR3aa: ASSWPGTEQF
v_gene: TRBV18; j_gene: TRBJ1-1; CDR3aa: ASSVGQVNTEAF
v_gene: TRBV11-2; j_gene: TRBJ2-3; CDR3aa: ASSSGTSGWTDTQY
v_gene: TRBV24-1; j_gene: TRBJ1-4; CDR3aa: ATSHRGTNEKLF
v_gene: TRBV5-1; j_gene: TRBJ2-7; CDR3aa: ASSSSYEQY